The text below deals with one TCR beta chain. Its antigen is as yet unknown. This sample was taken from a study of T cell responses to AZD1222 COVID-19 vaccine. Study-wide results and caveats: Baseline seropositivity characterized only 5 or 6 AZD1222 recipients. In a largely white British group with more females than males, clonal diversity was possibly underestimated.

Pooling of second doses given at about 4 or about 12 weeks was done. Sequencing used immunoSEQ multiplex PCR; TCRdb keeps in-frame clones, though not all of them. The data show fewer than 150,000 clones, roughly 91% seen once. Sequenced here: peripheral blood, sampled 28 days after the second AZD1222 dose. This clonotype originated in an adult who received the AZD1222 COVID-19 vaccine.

CDR3 bases: TGTGCCATCAGGGGGGACACAGCCGGCTATGGCTACACCTTC. Translated, it gives CAIRGDTAGYGYTF. The gene calls are TRBV10-3 and TRBJ1-2; D is possibly TRBD1 (6 bases). CDR3 length: 14 amino acids. CDR1 is ENHRY and CDR2 is SYGVKD in the germline V gene. Trimming cost V 6 bases and J 4 bases, with 15 bases left between them.